What follows is one T cell receptor (beta chain) and its context. Trimming removed 6 bases at V and 5 bases at J, with 32 bases between. Germline CDR1 SNHLY, CDR2 FYNNEI. This CDR3 contains 19 residues. This sample stems from a study of shared clonotypes between healthy human individuals. Using immunoSEQ multiplex PCR, the repertoire was profiled, and TCRdb retains in-frame clones only, with some absent. The sample has just over 2,000,000 clones, 85% to 95% seen once; the top ten hold 0.1% to 0.15%. Researchers partitioned CD4+ cells into CD45RA+ naive and CD45RA-negative memory subsets. The chain couples TRBV2 to TRBJ2-7; a possible D gene is TRBD1 (6 bases). The origin of this receptor is a man in his late teens or twenties in good health. The sequencing sample was made of naive CD4+ T cells sorted from blood. Subset reported: CD45RA+ positively selected. CDR3 DNA sequence: TGTGCCAGCAGACCCGGGGCTGCTAGTGGGGGCGGTAAAAGGGACGAGCAGTACTTC. Translation: CASRPGAASGGGKRDEQYF.